Listed below are T cell receptor beta chains from one sample, sequenced in a study of blood T cell repertoires in COVID-19. Clones were sequenced by immunoSEQ multiplex PCR, and TCRdb holds only the in-frame ones, with some missing. The sample consists of approximately 260,000 clones, 75% to 90% of them appearing once. Sequenced: peripheral blood. All receptors derive from a human donor in a cohort sampled during active COVID-19. Each CDR3 is given with its conserved first and last residue. Fields, in order: CDR3 protein, CDR3 DNA, D gene, J gene, V gene. The D gene is left open where the match is weak.

cdr3_aa: CASTSARLAGRLEQYF; cdr3_nt: TGTGCCAGCACCTCTGCCCGACTAGCGGGGAGGTTGGAGCAGTACTTC; d_call: TRBD2; j_call: TRBJ2-7; v_call: TRBV2
cdr3_aa: CASRRPGLAGDRVSEQFF; cdr3_nt: TGCGCCAGCAGACGTCCGGGACTAGCGGGAGATCGGGTCAGTGAGCAGTTCTTC; d_call: TRBD2; j_call: TRBJ2-1; v_call: TRBV5-1
cdr3_aa: CASSPQGNQPQHF; cdr3_nt: TGTGCCAGCTCACCACAGGGGAATCAGCCCCAGCATTTT; d_call: NA; j_call: TRBJ1-5; v_call: TRBV18
cdr3_aa: CSASQGSGYTF; cdr3_nt: TGCAGTGCTAGCCAGGGTAGTGGCTACACCTTC; d_call: NA; j_call: TRBJ1-2; v_call: TRBV20-1
cdr3_aa: CAIGGQGDTEAFF; cdr3_nt: TGTGCCATCGGGGGACAGGGAGACACTGAAGCTTTCTTT; d_call: TRBD1; j_call: TRBJ1-1; v_call: TRBV10-3
cdr3_aa: CASGQKNTEAFF; cdr3_nt: TGTGCTAGTGGGCAGAAGAACACTGAAGCTTTCTTT; d_call: NA; j_call: TRBJ1-1; v_call: TRBV12-5
cdr3_aa: CASRGQGFTEAFF; cdr3_nt: TGTGCCAGTAGGGGACAGGGATTTACTGAAGCTTTCTTT; d_call: TRBD1; j_call: TRBJ1-1; v_call: TRBV19
cdr3_aa: CASSVGSGSYEQYF; cdr3_nt: TGTGCCAGCAGCGTAGGTTCGGGGTCCTACGAGCAGTACTTC; d_call: NA; j_call: TRBJ2-7; v_call: TRBV9
cdr3_aa: CASSKSTGHYEQYF; cdr3_nt: TGTGCCAGCAGCAAGTCGACAGGGCACTACGAGCAGTACTTC; d_call: TRBD1; j_call: TRBJ2-7; v_call: TRBV5-6
cdr3_aa: CASSSAGGYAGTQYF; cdr3_nt: TGCGCCAGCAGTTCGGCGGGGGGGTACGCAGGGACCCAGTACTTC; d_call: TRBD2; j_call: TRBJ2-5; v_call: TRBV5-1
cdr3_aa: CASGLWGVGSYEQYF; cdr3_nt: TGTGCTAGTGGTTTGTGGGGAGTGGGATCCTACGAGCAGTACTTC; d_call: NA; j_call: TRBJ2-7; v_call: TRBV12-5
cdr3_aa: CASSAGTGYGYTF; cdr3_nt: TGTGCCAGTAGTGCAGGGACAGGGTACGGCTACACCTTC; d_call: TRBD1; j_call: TRBJ1-2; v_call: TRBV19
cdr3_aa: CASSPTPGTVGLDEQFF; cdr3_nt: TGTGCCAGCAGTCCCACACCCGGGACTGTAGGTCTCGATGAGCAGTTCTTC; d_call: NA; j_call: TRBJ2-1; v_call: TRBV27